The clone carrying this T cell receptor (beta chain) showed up just once. Trimming removed 2 bases from V and 1 base from J, with 8 bases in between. Per germline, CDR1 LGHDT and CDR2 YNNKEL (reference sequence). CDR3 length equals 14 residues. These data originate in a study of blood T cell repertoires in COVID-19. Study details: Samples representing acute and convalescent COVID-19 were sourced from the United States, Italy and Spain. PBMCs, B-cell-depleted T cells, or T cells provided the cDNA or gDNA that made up the material.

Original data processing: Reference gene primers were amplified, and this amplification served to estimate nucleated cell counts. Assay: immunoSEQ multiplex PCR; the TCRdb copy retains only in-frame clones and omits some. Clonal size and the V and J genes are those of that table, whereas D and trimming came from the DNA. The sample lists approximately 210,000 clones, over 65% seen once, with under 3% in the top ten. The sequence came from a woman in her seventies with active or convalescent COVID-19. This rearrangement joins TRBV3-1 (or the pseudogene TRBV3-2) to TRBJ1-1; D might be TRBD1 (6 bases). The sequencing input was peripheral blood. The CDR3 loop reads CASSQKGGNTEAFF. CDR3 sequence (DNA): TGTGCCAGCAGCCAAAAAGGGGGGAACACTGAAGCTTTCTTT.